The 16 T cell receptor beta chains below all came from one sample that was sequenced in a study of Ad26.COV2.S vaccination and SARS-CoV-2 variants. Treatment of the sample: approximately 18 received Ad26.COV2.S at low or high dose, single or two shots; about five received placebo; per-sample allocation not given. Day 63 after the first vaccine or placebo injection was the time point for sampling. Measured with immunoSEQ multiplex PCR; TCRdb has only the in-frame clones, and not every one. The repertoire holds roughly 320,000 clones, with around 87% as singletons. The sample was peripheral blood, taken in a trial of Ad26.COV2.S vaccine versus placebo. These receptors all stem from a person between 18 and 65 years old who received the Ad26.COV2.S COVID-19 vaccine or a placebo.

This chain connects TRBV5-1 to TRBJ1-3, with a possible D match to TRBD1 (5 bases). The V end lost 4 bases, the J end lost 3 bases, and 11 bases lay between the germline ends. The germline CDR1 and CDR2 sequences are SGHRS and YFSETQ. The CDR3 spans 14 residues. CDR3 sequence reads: CASSRGSDGNTIYF. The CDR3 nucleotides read TGCGCCAGCAGCCGGGGGTCGGATGGAAACACCATATATTTT.

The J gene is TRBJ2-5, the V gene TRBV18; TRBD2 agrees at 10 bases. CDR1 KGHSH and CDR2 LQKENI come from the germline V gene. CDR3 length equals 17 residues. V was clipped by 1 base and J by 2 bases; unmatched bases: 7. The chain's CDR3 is CASSPLQRGGPQETQYF. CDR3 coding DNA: TGTGCCAGCTCACCACTACAGCGGGGGGGCCCTCAAGAGACCCAGTACTTC.

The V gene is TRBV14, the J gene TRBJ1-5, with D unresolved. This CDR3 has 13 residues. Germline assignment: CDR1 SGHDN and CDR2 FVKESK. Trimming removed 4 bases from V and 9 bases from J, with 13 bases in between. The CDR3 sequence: CASSLGPVGPQHF. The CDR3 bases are TGTGCCAGCAGCCTAGGGCCCGTGGGGCCCCAGCATTTT.

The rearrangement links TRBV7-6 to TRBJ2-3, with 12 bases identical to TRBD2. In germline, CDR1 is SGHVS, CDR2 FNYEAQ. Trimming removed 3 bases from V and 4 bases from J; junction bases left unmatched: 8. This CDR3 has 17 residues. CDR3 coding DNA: TGTGCCAGCAGCTTCGGTTCTAGCGGGGGGGCGCCAGATACGCAGTATTTT. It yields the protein CASSFGSSGGAPDTQYF.

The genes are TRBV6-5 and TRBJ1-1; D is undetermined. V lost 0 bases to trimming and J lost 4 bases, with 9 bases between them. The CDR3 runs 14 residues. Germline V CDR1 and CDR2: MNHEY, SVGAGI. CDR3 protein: CASSYSIRSTEAFF. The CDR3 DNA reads TGTGCCAGCAGTTACTCGATCAGAAGCACTGAAGCTTTCTTT.

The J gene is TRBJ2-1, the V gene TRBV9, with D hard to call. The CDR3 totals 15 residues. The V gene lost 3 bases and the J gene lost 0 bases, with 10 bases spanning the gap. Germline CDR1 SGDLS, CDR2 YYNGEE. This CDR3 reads CASSAFDSSYNEQFF. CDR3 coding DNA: TGTGCCAGCAGCGCGTTTGATAGCTCCTACAATGAGCAGTTCTTC.

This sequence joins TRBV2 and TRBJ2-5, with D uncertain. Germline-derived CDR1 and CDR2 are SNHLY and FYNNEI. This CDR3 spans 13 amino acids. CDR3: CAAQSLEKETQYF. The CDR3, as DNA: TGTGCGGCGCAGAGTTTGGAGAAAGAGACCCAGTACTTC.

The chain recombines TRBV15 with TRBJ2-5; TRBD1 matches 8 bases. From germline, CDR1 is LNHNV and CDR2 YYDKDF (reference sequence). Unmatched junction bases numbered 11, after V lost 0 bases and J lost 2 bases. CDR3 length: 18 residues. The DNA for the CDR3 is TGTGCCACCAGCAGAGATTACCCTCTAGACAGGGGACAAGAGACCCAGTACTTC. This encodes CATSRDYPLDRGQETQYF.

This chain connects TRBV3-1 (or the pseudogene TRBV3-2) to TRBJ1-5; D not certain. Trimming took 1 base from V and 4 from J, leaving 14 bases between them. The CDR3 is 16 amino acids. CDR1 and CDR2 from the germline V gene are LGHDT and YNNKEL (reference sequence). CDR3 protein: CASSQAYGVRNQPQHF. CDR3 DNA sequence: TGTGCCAGCAGCCAAGCTTACGGGGTTAGGAATCAGCCCCAGCATTTT.

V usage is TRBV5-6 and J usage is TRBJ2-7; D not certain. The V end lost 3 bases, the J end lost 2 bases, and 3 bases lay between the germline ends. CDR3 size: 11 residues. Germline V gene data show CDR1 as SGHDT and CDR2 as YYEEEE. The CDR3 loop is CASSSAYEQYF. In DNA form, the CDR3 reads TGTGCCAGCAGCTCCGCCTACGAGCAGTACTTC.

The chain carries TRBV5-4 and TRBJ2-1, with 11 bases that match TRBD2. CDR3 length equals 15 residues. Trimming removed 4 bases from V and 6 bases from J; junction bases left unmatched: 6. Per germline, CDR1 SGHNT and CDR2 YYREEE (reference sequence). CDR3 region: CASSQISGGVNEQFF. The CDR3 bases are TGTGCCAGCAGCCAAATTAGCGGGGGGGTCAATGAGCAGTTCTTC.

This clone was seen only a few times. The CDR3 DNA reads TGTGCCAGCAGCATCCTACAGGGCACCGGGGAGCTGTTTTTT. Translated: CASSILQGTGELFF. The V call is TRBV11-1, the J call TRBJ2-2; TRBD1 might be the D (6 bases). This CDR3 has 14 residues. Germline V CDR1 and CDR2: SGHAT, FQDESV (reference sequence). V lost 5 bases and J lost 4, with 11 bases in between. The complete variable domain, with remaining parts taken from reference TRBV11-1 and TRBJ2-2, reads EAEVAQSPRYKITEKSQAVAFWCDPISGHATLYWYRQILGQGPELLVQFQDESVVDDSQLPKDRFSAERLKGVDSTLKIQPAELGDSAMYLCASSILQGTGELFFGEGSRLTVL.

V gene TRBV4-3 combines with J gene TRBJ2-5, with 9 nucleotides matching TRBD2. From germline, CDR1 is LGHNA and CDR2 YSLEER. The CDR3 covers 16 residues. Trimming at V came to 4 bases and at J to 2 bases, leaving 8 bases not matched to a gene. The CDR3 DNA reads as TGCGCCAGCAGCCGCGGGGCGGGGGGGGTGCAAGAGACCCAGTACTTC. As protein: CASSRGAGGVQETQYF.

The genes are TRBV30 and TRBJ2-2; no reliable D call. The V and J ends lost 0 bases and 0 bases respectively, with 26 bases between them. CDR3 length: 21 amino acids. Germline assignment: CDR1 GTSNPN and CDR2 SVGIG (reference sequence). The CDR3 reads CAWSVPHDSNNPESNTGELFF. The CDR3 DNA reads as TGTGCCTGGAGTGTACCTCATGATAGCAACAACCCCGAATCGAACACCGGGGAGCTGTTTTTT.

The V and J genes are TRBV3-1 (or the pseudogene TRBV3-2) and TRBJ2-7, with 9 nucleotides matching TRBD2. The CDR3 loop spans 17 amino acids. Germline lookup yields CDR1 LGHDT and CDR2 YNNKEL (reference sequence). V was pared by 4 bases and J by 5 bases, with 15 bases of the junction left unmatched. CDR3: CASSPSPSPASGDEQYF. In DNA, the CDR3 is TGTGCCAGCAGCCCCTCCCCCTCCCCGGCTAGCGGGGACGAGCAGTACTTC.

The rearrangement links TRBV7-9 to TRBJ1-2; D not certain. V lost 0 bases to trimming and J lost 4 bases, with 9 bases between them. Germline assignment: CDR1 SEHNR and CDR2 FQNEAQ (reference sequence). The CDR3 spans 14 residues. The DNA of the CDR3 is TGTGCCAGCAGCTTAGCGGTATCGACCTATGGCTACACCTTC. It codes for CASSLAVSTYGYTF.